The 24 T cell receptor beta chains given below trace back to one sample, sequenced in a study of T cell responses to AZD1222 COVID-19 vaccine. Generated by immunoSEQ multiplex PCR, the TCRdb table keeps only in-frame clones and is missing some. This sample carries fewer than 120,000 clones, approximately 94% of them seen once, and the ten largest clones take around 2.8%. Here the sequenced sample was peripheral blood, taken 28 days after the second AZD1222 dose. These receptors were obtained from an adult who received the AZD1222 COVID-19 vaccine.

V and J are TRBV7-9 and TRBJ1-6; 7 bases are a match to TRBD1. Germline assignment: CDR1 SEHNR and CDR2 FQNEAQ (reference sequence). V shed 4 bases and J 0 bases; nucleotides not matched to a gene: 12. This CDR3 has 19 residues. The CDR3 DNA reads as TGTGCCAGCAGCTCAGACAGCGCGGGACAGAGCTCCTATAATTCACCCCTCCACTTT. It specifies CASSSDSAGQSSYNSPLHF.

The J gene is TRBJ1-3, the V gene TRBV6-1; D uncertain. Germline V gene lookup returns CDR1 MNHNS and CDR2 SASEGT. The CDR3 has 14 residues. Trimming cost V 0 bases and J 0 bases, with 3 bases left between them. CDR3 loop: CASSEAISGNTIYF. Written as DNA, the CDR3 is TGTGCCAGCAGTGAAGCGATCTCTGGAAACACCATATATTTT.

As DNA, the CDR3 is TGTGCCAGCAGTTACTATGGGAATCAGCCCCAGCATTTT. It yields the protein CASSYYGNQPQHF. This chain joins TRBV6-2 or TRBV6-3 and TRBJ1-5; D uncertain. The V gene lost 1 base and the J gene lost 4 bases, with 5 bases spanning the gap. Germline values: CDR1 MNHEY, CDR2 SVGEGT. This CDR3 is 13 amino acids long.

The chain combines TRBV29-1 with TRBJ2-7, with TRBD2 as a possible D gene (6 bases). V lost 7 bases to trimming and J lost 4 bases, with 17 bases between them. CDR3 length: 13 residues. The germline CDR1 and CDR2 sequences are SQVTM and ANQGSEA. The CDR3 loop reads CSAGGNGDYEQYF. The CDR3 region has the DNA TGCAGCGCCGGGGGTAATGGGGATTACGAGCAGTACTTC.

This clone appeared a few times. CDR3 region: CASSPTRGPYEQYF. The CDR3 bases are TGTGCCAGCTCACCAACCCGGGGGCCCTACGAGCAGTACTTC. V usage is TRBV18 and J usage is TRBJ2-7; D tentatively reads TRBD1 or TRBD2 (6 bases each). This CDR3 has 14 residues. Trimming removed 2 bases at V and 2 bases at J, with 10 bases between. In germline, CDR1 is KGHSH, CDR2 LQKENI.

The chain employs TRBV19 and TRBJ1-4; no clear D. V was clipped by 3 bases and J by 7 bases, with 6 bases between them. The CDR3 sequence is 12 residues long. The V gene's germline CDR1 is LNHDA and CDR2 SQIVND (reference sequence). CDR3 residues: CASSIPLEKLFF. The CDR3 DNA follows: TGTGCCAGTAGTATTCCGCTTGAAAAACTGTTTTTT.

This clone appeared a few times. V and J are TRBV2 and TRBJ1-1; a weak D match, TRBD1 (5 bases). Germline CDR1 is SNHLY and CDR2 is FYNNEI. V gave up 5 bases and J gave up 5 bases, with 12 bases separating them. The CDR3 runs to 13 residues. CDR3 sequence: CASSKGPGTEAFF. The CDR3 nucleotides read TGTGCCAGCAGTAAGGGACCGGGAACTGAAGCTTTCTTT.

This rearrangement joins TRBV10-3 to TRBJ2-4; 7 bases are shared with TRBD2. The CDR3 has 18 amino acids. Germline CDR1 and CDR2: ENHRY and SYGVKD. The trim removed 0 bases at V and 6 bases at J, leaving 14 bases unmatched. The CDR3 DNA reads as TGTGCCATCAGTGAGTCGGTGGGTAGCGGGTCTCCGGGAAACATTCAGTACTTC. It specifies CAISESVGSGSPGNIQYF.

This rearrangement joins TRBV30 to TRBJ1-2, with D possibly being TRBD1 (6 bases). Trimming shortened V by 2 bases and J by 6 bases, and 16 bases separated the two germline ends. Germline-derived CDR1 and CDR2 are GTSNPN and SVGIG (reference sequence). This CDR3 region has 14 residues. The CDR3 DNA is TGTGCCTGGAGTTACCTCGAGGACAGAAATGGCTACACCTTC. This gives the protein CAWSYLEDRNGYTF. The full variable domain, in which reference TRBV30 and TRBJ1-2 provide the parts outside the CDR3, is SQTIHQWPATLVQPVGSPLSLECTVEGTSNPNLYWYRQAAGRGLQLLFYSVGIGQISSEVPQNLSASRPQDRQFILSSKKLLLSDSGFYLCAWSYLEDRNGYTFGSGTRLTVV.

This clone was counted a few times. This chain connects TRBV6-5 to TRBJ2-1, with D possibly TRBD1 on 5 matching bases. Germline CDR1 is MNHEY and CDR2 is SVGAGI. The CDR3 is 15 amino acids. Trimming pared 3 bases from V and 8 bases from J, leaving 17 bases between. CDR3 protein: CASSYYPGRGHEQFF. The CDR3 DNA reads as TGTGCCAGCAGTTATTATCCAGGGCGCGGCCATGAGCAGTTCTTC.

The rearrangement uses TRBV18 and TRBJ2-3; a weak D match, TRBD1 (6 bases). The CDR3 loop spans 14 amino acids. Trimming left V 6 bases short and J 0 bases short, with 10 bases between. In germline, CDR1 is KGHSH, CDR2 LQKENI. CDR3 protein: CASSRQESTDTQYF. CDR3 in DNA: TGTGCCAGCTCCCGACAGGAGAGCACAGATACGCAGTATTTT.

This sequence joins TRBV6-5 and TRBJ1-4; D not certain. Trimming left V 5 bases short and J 0 bases short, with 7 bases between. Germline CDR1 MNHEY, CDR2 SVGAGI. This CDR3 comprises 14 residues. CDR3 in amino acids: CASSRSATNEKLFF. The CDR3 nucleotides read TGTGCCAGCAGTCGGTCTGCAACTAATGAAAAACTGTTTTTT.

The rearrangement joins TRBV19 to TRBJ1-5; tentative D call: TRBD1 (5 bases). CDR3 length equals 18 residues. The V gene's germline CDR1 is LNHDA and CDR2 SQIVND (reference sequence). The V and J ends lost 0 bases and 0 bases respectively, with 15 bases between them. The CDR3 DNA reads TGTGCCAGTAGTATAGATCTTAGACAGACTCTTAGCAATCAGCCCCAGCATTTT. Translation: CASSIDLRQTLSNQPQHF. The whole variable domain, remainder taken from reference TRBV19 and TRBJ1-5, is DGGITQSPKYLFRKEGQNVTLSCEQNLNHDAMYWYRQDPGQGLRLIYYSQIVNDFQKGDIAEGYSVSREKKESFPLTVTSAQKNPTAFYLCASSIDLRQTLSNQPQHFGDGTRLSIL.

This rearrangement joins TRBV4-1 to TRBJ1-2, with D possibly TRBD1 on 6 matching bases. This CDR3 contains 17 residues. Germline CDR1 MGHRA, CDR2 YSYEKL. V lost 2 bases and J 4 bases, leaving 20 bases between the germline ends. The CDR3 DNA sequence: TGCGCCAGCAGCCAAAATCCCTTTGAGACAGGCATCTATGGCTACACCTTC. It codes for CASSQNPFETGIYGYTF.

V usage is TRBV2 and J usage is TRBJ1-6; D may be TRBD1 (6 bases). V gave up 6 bases and J gave up 1 base, with 13 bases separating them. Germline CDR1 and CDR2: SNHLY and FYNNEI. This CDR3 has 16 amino acids. The CDR3 bases are TGTGCCAGCAGCCCCAGAACAGGGTCCTATAATTCACCCCTCCACTTT. It is translated as CASSPRTGSYNSPLHF. Complete variable domain (other parts from reference TRBV2 and TRBJ1-6): EPEVTQTPSHQVTQMGQEVILRCVPISNHLYFYWYRQILGQKVEFLVSFYNNEISEKSEIFDDQFSVERPDGSNFTLKIRSTKLEDSAMYFCASSPRTGSYNSPLHFGNGTRLTVT.

The chain has TRBV12-3 or TRBV12-4 and TRBJ1-1; a possible D gene is TRBD1 (6 bases). V gave up 6 bases and J gave up 10 bases, with 12 bases separating them. CDR3 length: 11 residues. The CDR3: CASSLGHVAFF. The CDR3 DNA reads as TGTGCCAGCAGCCTGGGACACGTAGCTTTCTTT.

This chain connects TRBV5-6 to TRBJ1-2, with D possibly matching TRBD1 (5 bases). The CDR3 length is 13 residues. Germline values: CDR1 SGHDT, CDR2 YYEEEE. V was clipped by 0 bases and J by 3 bases, with 6 bases between them. The CDR3 DNA reads TGTGCCAGCAGCTTGGGACAGCACTATGGCTACACCTTC. Its protein is CASSLGQHYGYTF.

CDR3 residues: CASSPYSGSLNEQFF. The CDR3 region has the DNA TGCGCCAGCAGCCCGTACAGCGGGAGCCTCAATGAGCAGTTCTTC. This chain uses TRBV5-1 with TRBJ2-1; 8 nucleotides match TRBD2. CDR1 is SGHRS, CDR2 YFSETQ, per germline. V was pared by 4 bases and J by 6 bases, with 9 bases of the junction left unmatched. This CDR3 comprises 15 residues.

V gene TRBV29-1 combines with J gene TRBJ1-2; no definite D call. The CDR3 is 13 residues long. CDR1 is SQVTM and CDR2 is ANQGSEA in the germline V gene. The V and J ends lost 4 bases and 4 bases respectively, with 13 bases between them. The CDR3: CSVAGRRSYGYTF. As DNA, the CDR3 is TGCAGCGTTGCCGGACGGAGGAGCTATGGCTACACCTTC. Looking up the rest from reference TRBV29-1 and TRBJ1-2 gives the full variable domain: SAVISQKPSRDICQRGTSLTIQCQVDSQVTMMFWYRQQPGQSLTLIATANQGSEATYESGFVIDKFPISRPNLTFSTLTVSNMSPEDSSIYLCSVAGRRSYGYTFGSGTRLTVV.

The rearrangement joins TRBV6-5 to TRBJ1-1; D gene unclear. Germline CDR1 and CDR2: MNHEY and SVGAGI. The CDR3 is 15 residues long. V was cut by 0 bases and J by 2 bases, with 10 bases left in between. CDR3 DNA: TGTGCCAGCAGTTACTCGGGAACAGCCAACACTGAAGCTTTCTTT. This codes for CASSYSGTANTEAFF.

The chain links TRBV3-1 (or the pseudogene TRBV3-2) to TRBJ2-7, with 8 positions matching TRBD1. Germline lookup yields CDR1 LGHDT and CDR2 YNNKEL (reference sequence). The CDR3 totals 16 residues. After removal of 4 bases from V and 0 bases from J, the junction contained 8 bases not matched to a gene. For the CDR3, the DNA is TGTGCCAGCAGCCCCCCTCGGGGGACAGGCTCCTACGAGCAGTACTTC. Its translation is CASSPPRGTGSYEQYF.

The J gene is TRBJ1-5, the V gene TRBV19; D perhaps matches TRBD1 (5 bases). The CDR3 is made up of 15 amino acids. Germline CDR1 reads LNHDA; CDR2 reads SQIVND (reference sequence). Trimming cost V 3 bases and J 1 base, with 10 bases left between them. The CDR3 here is CASSMWDLSNQPQHF. DNA for the CDR3: TGTGCCAGTAGTATGTGGGACTTAAGCAATCAGCCCCAGCATTTT.

J is TRBJ2-1 and V is TRBV10-3; 7 nucleotides line up with TRBD2. The V gene's germline CDR1 is ENHRY and CDR2 SYGVKD. The junction had 5 bases not matched to a gene; V was cut back by 2 bases and J by 7 bases. This CDR3 is 14 amino acids long. The CDR3 here is CAISELGLPNEQFF. In DNA, the CDR3 is TGTGCCATCAGTGAGCTGGGACTACCTAATGAGCAGTTCTTC.

The chain carries TRBV7-6 and TRBJ1-2; TRBD1 aligns across 10 bases. CDR1 and CDR2 (germline): SGHVS, FNYEAQ. This CDR3 contains 20 residues. With 5 bases clipped from V and 4 bases from J, the junction kept 22 bases outside the gene matches. The CDR3 reads CASSRAPPPGQGVPIYGYTF. CDR3 nucleotides: TGTGCCAGCAGCCGTGCCCCCCCTCCCGGACAGGGGGTTCCCATCTATGGCTACACCTTC.